This TCR beta chain came from a study of T-cell memory formation after mild COVID-19. TCRdb independently ran MiXCR on the 5' RACE reads; one entry per CDR3 protein. The data show some 130,000 distinct CDR3 sequences, approximately 26% seen once. Concerning this clonotype: Its antigen is still unknown.

Study results and limitations: Clones that contracted from day 15 to 85 had balanced CD4/CD8; later expanders were CD4+ biased.

V lost 2 bases and J lost 5, with 16 bases in between. CDR3 length: 14 residues. Germline assignment: CDR1 GTSNPN and CDR2 SVGIG (reference sequence). Sample: PBMCs or a T cell subset sorted from them (not recorded which). The rearrangement uses TRBV30 and TRBJ2-7; D is tentatively TRBD1 or TRBD2 (5 bases each). This sequence originates from an adult woman who had mild COVID-19 (a few samples of this study predate the infection). Cell type and time point are not known. CDR3 DNA sequence: TGTGCCTGGAGTAGGGGTGGTCTCGGGAACGAGCAGTACTTC. Its translation: CAWSRGGLGNEQYF.